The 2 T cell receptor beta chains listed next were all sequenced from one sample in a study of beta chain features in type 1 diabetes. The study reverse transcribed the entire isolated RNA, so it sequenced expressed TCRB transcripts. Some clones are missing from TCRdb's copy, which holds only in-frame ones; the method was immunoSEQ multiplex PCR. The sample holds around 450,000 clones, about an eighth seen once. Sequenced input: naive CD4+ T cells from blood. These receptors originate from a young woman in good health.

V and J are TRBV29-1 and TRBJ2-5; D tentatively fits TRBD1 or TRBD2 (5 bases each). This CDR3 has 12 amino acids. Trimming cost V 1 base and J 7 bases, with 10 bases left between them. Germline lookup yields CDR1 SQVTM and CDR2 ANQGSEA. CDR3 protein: CSVEGGIRTQYF. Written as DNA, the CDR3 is TGCAGCGTTGAAGGGGGGATTAGGACCCAGTACTTC. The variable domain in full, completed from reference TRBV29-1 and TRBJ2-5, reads SAVISQKPSRDICQRGTSLTIQCQVDSQVTMMFWYRQQPGQSLTLIATANQGSEATYESGFVIDKFPISRPNLTFSTLTVSNMSPEDSSIYLCSVEGGIRTQYFGPGTRLLVL.

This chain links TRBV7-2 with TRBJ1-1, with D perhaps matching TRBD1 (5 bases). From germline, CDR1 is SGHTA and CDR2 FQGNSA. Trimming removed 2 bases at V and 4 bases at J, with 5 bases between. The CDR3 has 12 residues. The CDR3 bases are TGTGCCAGCAGCTTAAGGGGCACTGAAGCTTTCTTT. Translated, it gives CASSLRGTEAFF.